The sequence of this T cell receptor (beta chain) was determined in a study of CD8 T cells in Susac syndrome. Germline trimming cut 1 base from V and 6 bases from J; bases unmatched to any gene: 9. The length of the CDR3 is 17 residues. Germline V lookup: CDR1 SGHTA, CDR2 FQGNSA. RNA amounts of about 0.45 to 1 ug underwent reverse transcription with random hexamers. One entry per CDR3 protein, called by TCRdb with MiXCR from the immunoSEQ multiplex PCR reads. The sample shows some 190,000 distinct CDR3 sequences, roughly 92% of them seen only once. Bulk CD8+ and CD4+ cells came from magnetic negative isolation; CD8+ TEMRA by FACS.

The clonotype comes from a human donor in good health. The specimen sequenced was CD4+ T cells from PBMCs. This sequence joins TRBV7-2 and TRBJ1-6; 7 bases match TRBD1. The CDR3 nucleotides read TGTGCCAGCAGCTTAGAGGCGACAGGGTGGCGTAATTCACCCCTCCACTTT. As protein: CASSLEATGWRNSPLHF.